Listed below are T cell receptor beta chains from one sample, sequenced in a study of shared clonotypes between healthy human individuals. Libraries were prepared by immunoSEQ multiplex PCR; TCRdb keeps only in-frame clonotypes and omits some of them. The data contain under 2,500,000 clones, 95% of them singletons. Sequenced: naive CD4+ T cells sorted from blood. Source of these receptors: a young man in good health. Each CDR3 is given with its conserved first and last residue. Each record gives: clone size, V gene, D gene, J gene, CDR3 protein, CDR3 DNA. The D gene is left open where the match is weak. A clone size is listed for some rows: how often the clone was seen (once, few, many), or a class if it is expanded.

size: -; V: TRBV27; D: TRBD1; J: TRBJ2-3; CDR3: CASSFLGTGGRKLRLGTDTQYF; DNA: TGTGCCAGCAGTTTCCTCGGGACAGGGGGCAGAAAACTAAGACTGGGCACAGATACGCAGTATTTT
size: -; V: TRBV18; D: -; J: TRBJ1-5; CDR3: CASSLRDSNQPQHF; DNA: TGTGCCAGCTCACTCAGAGACAGCAATCAGCCCCAGCATTTT
size: -; V: TRBV19; D: TRBD1; J: TRBJ1-1; CDR3: CASSAGTGMNTEAFF; DNA: TGTGCCAGTAGTGCCGGGACAGGGATGAACACTGAAGCTTTCTTT
size: -; V: TRBV29-1; D: -; J: TRBJ2-4; CDR3: CSAQATVAKNIQYF; DNA: TGCAGCGCTCAGGCTACCGTAGCCAAAAACATTCAGTACTTC
size: -; V: TRBV2; D: -; J: TRBJ2-7; CDR3: CASSEEGREYF; DNA: TGTGCCAGCAGTGAAGAGGGGCGCGAGTACTTC
size: -; V: TRBV5-4; D: -; J: TRBJ1-2; CDR3: CASSLERPKDGYTF; DNA: TGTGCCAGCAGCTTGGAAAGGCCTAAGGATGGCTACACCTTC
size: -; V: TRBV19; D: -; J: TRBJ1-5; CDR3: CASSTTGISSNQPQHF; DNA: TGTGCCAGTAGTACCACAGGGATTTCCAGCAATCAGCCCCAGCATTTT
size: -; V: TRBV28; D: TRBD2; J: TRBJ2-3; CDR3: CASSVATGTSGGAWTDTQYF; DNA: TGTGCCAGCTCGGTAGCTACCGGGACTAGCGGGGGGGCCTGGACAGATACGCAGTATTTT
size: -; V: TRBV7-2; D: TRBD2; J: TRBJ2-5; CDR3: CASNNGRTGETQYF; DNA: TGTGCCAGCAACAACGGGAGGACGGGAGAGACCCAGTACTTC
size: -; V: TRBV7-6; D: -; J: TRBJ2-7; CDR3: CASSLPTHEQYF; DNA: TGTGCCAGCAGCTTACCGACTCACGAGCAGTACTTC
size: -; V: TRBV4-3; D: -; J: TRBJ1-2; CDR3: CASSQVTGPNYGYTF; DNA: TGCGCCAGCAGCCAAGTAACAGGACCAAACTATGGCTACACCTTC
size: -; V: TRBV9; D: TRBD2; J: TRBJ2-2; CDR3: CASSVDQREWSTGELFF; DNA: TGTGCCAGCAGCGTAGACCAGCGGGAGTGGAGCACCGGGGAGCTGTTTTTT
size: once; V: TRBV7-8; D: -; J: TRBJ1-2; CDR3: CASSPAGRAMGGYTF; DNA: TGTGCCAGCAGCCCCGCCGGGAGGGCTATGGGGGGCTACACCTTC
size: -; V: TRBV7-9; D: TRBD2; J: TRBJ2-7; CDR3: CASSSELAGATRGVQYF; DNA: TGTGCCAGCAGCTCAGAACTAGCGGGAGCCACTCGCGGCGTGCAGTACTTC
size: once; V: TRBV19; D: -; J: TRBJ2-2; CDR3: CASSIAVYLTGELFF; DNA: TGTGCCAGTAGTATCGCAGTCTACCTCACCGGGGAGCTGTTTTTT
size: -; V: TRBV10-3; D: TRBD2; J: TRBJ2-5; CDR3: CATSGGLGGLQETQYF; DNA: TGTGCCACCTCAGGAGGACTAGGAGGACTTCAAGAGACCCAGTACTTC
size: once; V: TRBV4-2; D: TRBD1; J: TRBJ1-6; CDR3: CASSPVGTGLNSPLHF; DNA: TGTGCCAGCAGCCCCGTAGGGACAGGCCTTAATTCACCCCTCCACTTT
size: -; V: TRBV18; D: -; J: TRBJ2-7; CDR3: CASSRLRDAGGSYEQYF; DNA: TGTGCCAGCTCACGGCTACGGGACGCTGGGGGGTCCTACGAGCAGTACTTC
size: -; V: TRBV10-3; D: -; J: TRBJ2-2; CDR3: CAISERAVNTGELFF; DNA: TGTGCCATCAGTGAGCGGGCGGTAAACACCGGGGAGCTGTTTTTT
size: -; V: TRBV30; D: -; J: TRBJ2-7; CDR3: CAWKNRQGGYYEQYF; DNA: TGTGCCTGGAAGAACCGACAGGGAGGTTACTACGAGCAGTACTTC
size: -; V: TRBV6-6; D: -; J: TRBJ2-3; CDR3: CASSYGGSSTDTQYF; DNA: TGTGCCAGCAGTTATGGCGGGTCTAGCACAGATACGCAGTATTTT
size: -; V: TRBV20-1; D: -; J: TRBJ1-2; CDR3: CSACSNYGYTF; DNA: TGCAGTGCTTGTTCTAACTATGGCTACACCTTC
size: once; V: TRBV28; D: -; J: TRBJ1-2; CDR3: CASSLTLSNYGYTF; DNA: TGTGCCAGCAGTTTAACTCTATCAAACTATGGCTACACCTTC
size: -; V: TRBV25-1; D: TRBD2; J: TRBJ2-1; CDR3: CASSPLAGAHNEQFF; DNA: TGTGCCAGCAGCCCACTAGCGGGAGCTCACAATGAGCAGTTCTTC
size: -; V: TRBV7-9; D: TRBD2; J: TRBJ2-3; CDR3: CASSLLGAGKGDTQYF; DNA: TGTGCCAGCAGCCTCCTGGGAGCGGGAAAGGGAGATACGCAGTATTTT
size: -; V: TRBV27; D: TRBD1; J: TRBJ2-7; CDR3: CASSSGQVYEQYF; DNA: TGTGCCAGCAGTTCGGGACAGGTCTACGAGCAGTACTTC
size: -; V: TRBV7-3; D: -; J: TRBJ2-7; CDR3: CASSPGALSTYEQYF; DNA: TGTGCCAGCAGCCCAGGGGCCCTGAGCACCTACGAGCAGTACTTC
size: -; V: TRBV27; D: TRBD1; J: TRBJ1-2; CDR3: CASARDSLLYGYTF; DNA: TGTGCCAGCGCCCGGGACAGCCTACTCTATGGCTACACCTTC
size: -; V: TRBV10-2; D: -; J: TRBJ2-1; CDR3: CASSESGGSYNEQFF; DNA: TGCGCCAGCAGTGAGTCGGGGGGTTCCTACAATGAGCAGTTCTTC
size: once; V: TRBV28; D: TRBD2; J: TRBJ2-2; CDR3: CASTLGRAPNTGELFF; DNA: TGTGCCAGCACCCTAGGGAGGGCCCCGAACACCGGGGAGCTGTTTTTT
size: -; V: TRBV4-3; D: TRBD2; J: TRBJ2-2; CDR3: CASSQGLAGGFTGELFF; DNA: TGCGCCAGCAGCCAAGGTCTAGCGGGAGGATTCACCGGGGAGCTGTTTTTT
size: -; V: TRBV6-1; D: TRBD1; J: TRBJ2-2; CDR3: CASSANRGTGELFF; DNA: TGTGCCAGCAGCGCTAACAGGGGCACCGGGGAGCTGTTTTTT
size: -; V: TRBV5-1; D: -; J: TRBJ2-7; CDR3: CASSSAGRSYEQYF; DNA: TGCGCCAGCAGCTCGGCAGGGCGGTCCTACGAGCAGTACTTC
size: once; V: TRBV5-1; D: -; J: TRBJ1-3; CDR3: CASRDSSENTIYF; DNA: TGCGCCAGCAGGGACAGTTCAGAAAACACCATATATTTT
size: -; V: TRBV15; D: -; J: TRBJ2-7; CDR3: CATSRDPPQGTSTYEQYF; DNA: TGTGCCACCAGCAGAGATCCTCCCCAGGGGACGTCGACCTACGAGCAGTACTTC
size: -; V: TRBV6-1; D: -; J: TRBJ1-3; CDR3: CASSESGAPGNTIYF; DNA: TGTGCCAGCAGTGAAAGCGGGGCACCTGGAAACACCATATATTTT
size: -; V: TRBV2; D: TRBD1; J: TRBJ2-1; CDR3: CASSGGTGMNEQFF; DNA: TGTGCCAGCAGTGGAGGGACAGGGATGAATGAGCAGTTCTTC
size: -; V: TRBV18; D: -; J: TRBJ1-2; CDR3: CASSPGGYGYTF; DNA: TGTGCCAGCTCACCAGGGGGCTATGGCTACACCTTC
size: -; V: TRBV9; D: TRBD2; J: TRBJ2-3; CDR3: CASSVGPGGDTQYF; DNA: TGTGCCAGCAGCGTAGGTCCGGGGGGAGATACGCAGTATTTT
size: -; V: TRBV11-2; D: -; J: TRBJ2-7; CDR3: CASSPLMGEQYF; DNA: TGTGCCAGCAGCCCATTGATGGGCGAGCAGTACTTC
size: -; V: TRBV7-8; D: -; J: TRBJ1-6; CDR3: CASSLQGETNSPLHF; DNA: TGTGCCAGCAGCTTACAGGGCGAGACCAATTCACCCCTCCACTTT